What follows are 26 T cell receptor beta chains derived from one specimen sequenced in a study of identical twins. In TCRdb, the 5' RACE reads were re-called with MiXCR into one record per CDR3 protein. Of hundreds of thousands of distinct CDR3 sequences listed, roughly 18% are singletons. The data also belong to a second study, concerning T cells expressing NK-cell markers.

The sequencing sample was made of PBMCs. The source is a woman aged 18-30 years in good health.

This clonotype is a singleton in its sample. This chain joins TRBV11-2 and TRBJ2-2; TRBD1 is a possible D gene (5 bases). Germline CDR1 reads SGHAT; CDR2 reads FQNNGV. Trimming took off 5 bases at V and 7 bases at J, with 14 bases between the two ends. There are 14 residues in the CDR3. CDR3 nucleotide sequence: TGTGCCAGCAGCCAAAGACAGTTTGGCGGGGAGCTGTTTTTT. Translating it yields CASSQRQFGGELFF.

This rearrangement joins TRBV11-2 to TRBJ1-2; D not resolved. Trimming cost V 3 bases and J 6 bases, with 14 bases left between them. Germline V gene lookup returns CDR1 SGHAT and CDR2 FQNNGV. This CDR3 has 14 residues. CDR3 nucleotides: TGTGCCAGCAGCTTTTTGGACGGCCCCAATGGCTACACCTTC. Amino acids: CASSFLDGPNGYTF.

The chain recombines TRBV6-1 with TRBJ1-4; unclear D gene. CDR3 size: 13 residues. V was pared by 6 bases and J by 8 bases, with 13 bases between. Germline CDR1 MNHNS, CDR2 SASEGT. CDR3 residues: CASRGWSGEKLFF. DNA of the CDR3: TGTGCCAGCAGAGGTTGGTCTGGCGAAAAACTGTTTTTT.

To note about this clonotype: Just one base apart from a much larger clone, this may be a read error. The chain links TRBV3-1 to TRBJ2-3; D gene unclear. Trimming took off 2 bases at V and 2 bases at J, with 2 bases between the two ends. This CDR3 is 12 amino acids long. Germline assignment: CDR1 LGHDT and CDR2 YNNKEL (reference sequence). In DNA, the CDR3 is TGTGCCAGCAGCCAACACACAGATACGCAGTATTTT. Translated, it gives CASSQHTDTQYF.

This chain uses TRBV13 with TRBJ1-1; D may be TRBD1 (6 bases). V lost 2 bases and J 1 base, leaving 8 bases between the germline ends. CDR3 length equals 14 residues. The V gene's germline CDR1 is PRHDT and CDR2 FYEKMQ (reference sequence). The CDR3 protein is CASSLWTENTEAFF. The CDR3, as DNA: TGTGCCAGCAGCTTATGGACAGAGAACACTGAAGCTTTCTTT.

J is TRBJ1-2 and V is TRBV5-6, with D possibly TRBD1 on 6 matching bases. The CDR3 contains 13 residues. Germline V lookup: CDR1 SGHDT, CDR2 YYEEEE. The germline V and J ends were trimmed by 4 bases and 6 bases, with 13 bases remaining between them. DNA for the CDR3: TGTGCCAGCAGCCCCGGGACATTGGATGGCTACACCTTC. This gives the protein CASSPGTLDGYTF.

The chain couples TRBV5-1 to TRBJ2-2; 11 nucleotides agree with TRBD2. The length of the CDR3 is 19 residues. The germline CDR1 and CDR2 sequences are SGHRS and YFSETQ. V lost 4 bases and J lost 5; bases outside the gene matches: 16. The CDR3 region is CASSGYSGRAVSWTGELFF. The CDR3 DNA reads as TGCGCCAGCAGCGGTTATAGCGGGAGGGCAGTATCTTGGACCGGGGAGCTGTTTTTT.

The chain uses TRBV20-1 and TRBJ2-5; 13 nucleotides line up with TRBD2. The V gene end was trimmed by 4 bases and the J gene end by 1 base; junction bases not matched to a gene: 3. The V gene's germline CDR1 is DFQATT and CDR2 SNEGSKA (reference sequence). CDR3 length: 15 amino acids. This CDR3 reads CSATTSGRTQETQYF. The CDR3 bases are TGCAGTGCTACGACTAGCGGGAGGACCCAAGAGACCCAGTACTTC.

This clonotype showed up just a few times. This chain joins TRBV20-1 and TRBJ2-1; D tentatively reads TRBD1 or TRBD2 (5 bases each). From germline, CDR1 is DFQATT and CDR2 SNEGSKA (reference sequence). Trimming pared 2 bases from V and 2 bases from J, leaving 10 bases between. The CDR3 spans 14 residues. CDR3 amino acids: CSARSGLTYNEQFF. Here the CDR3 DNA reads TGCAGTGCTAGATCGGGGCTAACCTACAATGAGCAGTTCTTC.

This clonotype was seen only a few times. V and J are TRBV12-3 or TRBV12-4 and TRBJ2-4; 8 bases line up with TRBD2. There are 14 residues in the CDR3. The trim removed 7 bases at V and 8 bases at J, leaving 10 bases unmatched. The CDR3 here is CASTPGLGWDIQYF. CDR3 in DNA: TGTGCCAGCACCCCGGGACTAGGATGGGACATTCAGTACTTC.

In this sample, this clonotype turned up a few times. The chain employs TRBV24-1 and TRBJ1-2; D remains ambiguous. V was pared by 4 bases and J by 2 bases, with 7 bases between. The V gene's germline CDR1 is KGHDR and CDR2 SFDVKD. This CDR3 spans 13 amino acids. This CDR3 is CATSDGSNYGYTF. The CDR3 bases are TGTGCCACCAGTGACGGCAGCAACTATGGCTACACCTTC.

The rearrangement links TRBV7-2 to TRBJ2-4, with 9 bases fitting TRBD1. CDR1 and CDR2 (germline): SGHTA, FQGNSA. After removal of 5 bases from V and 8 bases from J, the junction contained 4 bases not matched to a gene. The CDR3 extends over 13 amino acids. CDR3 bases: TGTGCCAGCAGCATAAGACAGGGGGACATTCAGTACTTC. Protein sequence: CASSIRQGDIQYF.

This chain joins TRBV12-3 or TRBV12-4 and TRBJ2-3, with D perhaps given as TRBD1 or TRBD2 (5 bases each). Deletions cut 6 bases from V and 1 base from J, with 17 bases between. The CDR3 consists of 16 residues. The CDR3 sequence is CASSNRDGYRTDTQYF. For the CDR3, the DNA is TGTGCCAGCAGCAACCGGGACGGCTATCGCACAGATACGCAGTATTTT.

The chain combines TRBV19 with TRBJ2-3; unclear D gene. Trimming took off 3 bases at V and 0 bases at J, with 7 bases between the two ends. Germline CDR1 and CDR2: LNHDA and SQIVND (reference sequence). CDR3 length: 14 amino acids. The CDR3 nucleotides are TGTGCCAGTAGTATTGGCCTTAGCACAGATACGCAGTATTTT. Protein sequence: CASSIGLSTDTQYF.

The chain is built from TRBV14 and TRBJ1-1; tentative D call: TRBD1 (5 bases). This CDR3 is built from 14 residues. Germline loops: CDR1 SGHDN, CDR2 FVKESK. Between the trimmed V and J ends, which lost 4 bases and 3 bases, there was a span of 12 bases. CDR3 in amino acids: CASSPTGIYTEAFF. In DNA, the CDR3 is TGTGCCAGCAGCCCAACAGGAATCTACACTGAAGCTTTCTTT.

This chain connects TRBV7-6 to TRBJ1-6, with 10 bases matching TRBD1. With V trimmed by 5 bases and J by 7 bases, 8 bases remained unmatched. Germline-derived CDR1 and CDR2 are SGHVS and FNYEAQ. The CDR3 extends over 16 amino acids. The CDR3 region is CASSGIGTGANSPLHF. DNA of the CDR3: TGTGCCAGCAGCGGCATAGGGACAGGGGCCAATTCACCCCTCCACTTT.

The genes are TRBV30 and TRBJ2-1; maybe TRBD2 (5 bases). CDR3 length: 10 amino acids. Looked up from germline, CDR1 is GTSNPN and CDR2 is SVGIG (reference sequence). CDR3 residues: CASGWDEQFF. The CDR3 DNA reads TGTGCGTCGGGGTGGGATGAGCAGTTCTTC.

This clonotype was detected a few times. The chain recombines TRBV10-3 with TRBJ2-1, with 11 bases fitting TRBD2. V trimming: 0 bases; J trimming: 2 bases; junction bases outside the gene matches: 9. Germline V gene data show CDR1 as ENHRY and CDR2 as SYGVKD. This CDR3 comprises 19 residues. In DNA form, the CDR3 reads TGTGCCATCAGTGAGTCAGTAGCGGGAGGGCCCAGAACCTACAATGAGCAGTTCTTC. It encodes CAISESVAGGPRTYNEQFF.

CDR3 region: CASSVGPQDYEQYF. The CDR3 DNA reads as TGTGCCAGCAGCGTAGGCCCCCAAGACTACGAGCAGTACTTC. The chain carries TRBV9 and TRBJ2-7, with no clear D. Germline-derived CDR1 and CDR2 are SGDLS and YYNGEE. V gave up 0 bases and J gave up 3 bases, with 10 bases separating them. CDR3 length: 14 residues.

J is TRBJ1-2 and V is TRBV7-9; TRBD1 matches 11 bases. The CDR3 runs to 14 residues. Germline CDR1 reads SEHNR; CDR2 reads FQNEAQ (reference sequence). V lost 11 bases and J lost 4; bases outside the gene matches: 9. DNA of the CDR3: TGTGCCGGAACGGGACAGGGGGGTTCCTATGGCTACACCTTC. Translating it yields CAGTGQGGSYGYTF.

The rearrangement links TRBV20-1 to TRBJ2-7; D is possibly TRBD1 (5 bases). The CDR3 covers 12 residues. Germline CDR1 reads DFQATT; CDR2 reads SNEGSKA (reference sequence). V was cut by 6 bases and J by 5 bases, with 14 bases left in between. The CDR3 bases are TGCAGTGCCAGCCCAGGGCAGAACGAGCAGTACTTC. This gives the protein CSASPGQNEQYF.

There are many counts of this clonotype. V usage is TRBV12-3 or TRBV12-4 and J usage is TRBJ1-6; 7 bases are shared with TRBD1. This CDR3 has 12 amino acids. Trimming at V came to 4 bases and at J to 12 bases, leaving 3 bases not matched to a gene. CDR3 bases: TGTGCCAGCAGTTCGAACAGGGGACCCCTCCACTTT. It yields the protein CASSSNRGPLHF.

V is TRBV7-2 and J is TRBJ1-1; no clear D gene. Looked up from germline, CDR1 is SGHTA and CDR2 is FQGNSA. This CDR3 has 14 amino acids. The ends were cut back, 5 bases at V and 7 bases at J, with 17 bases in the middle. In DNA form, the CDR3 reads TGTGCCAGCAGCCTACGGGCACCCGGCGTTGAAGCTTTCTTT. Translated: CASSLRAPGVEAFF. Together with reference TRBV7-2 and TRBJ1-1, the CDR3 gives the full variable domain: GAGVSQSPSNKVTEKGKDVELRCDPISGHTALYWYRQSLGQGLEFLIYFQGNSAPDKSGLPSDRFSAERTGGSVSTLTIQRTQQEDSAVYLCASSLRAPGVEAFFGQGTRLTVV.

In its sample, this clonotype was seen a few times. J is TRBJ2-1 and V is TRBV20-1; D ambiguous. The CDR3 has 16 amino acids. CDR1 and CDR2 (germline): DFQATT, SNEGSKA (reference sequence). V was trimmed by 6 bases and J by 0 bases, leaving 18 bases between them. For the CDR3, the DNA is TGCAGTGCCACTTCCTTTGGCAGCAACTCCTACAATGAGCAGTTCTTC. Encoded protein: CSATSFGSNSYNEQFF.

This clonotype was seen more than once but under ten times. DNA of the CDR3: TGCAGTGCTTTCAGGGGGACAGACTATGGCTACACCTTC. Translated, it gives CSAFRGTDYGYTF. The rearrangement uses TRBV20-1 and TRBJ1-2, with 7 bases matching TRBD1. CDR1 and CDR2 from the germline V gene are DFQATT and SNEGSKA (reference sequence). CDR3 length: 13 amino acids. Trimming cost V 5 bases and J 3 bases; bases outside gene matches: 6.

This clonotype has a count of ten or more. The V call is TRBV12-3 or TRBV12-4, the J call TRBJ2-1; D unclear. Trimming removed 6 bases at V and 4 bases at J, with 7 bases between. This CDR3 spans 12 amino acids. The CDR3 coding sequence is TGTGCCAGCAGCCGTAGTTACAATGAGCAGTTCTTC. Amino acid sequence: CASSRSYNEQFF.